The clone carrying this T cell receptor beta chain was detected many times. The data stem from a study of early T cells in non-severe SARS-CoV-2 infection. TCRdb itself ran the 5' RACE reads through MiXCR, one entry per CDR3 protein. The sample includes approximately 35,000 distinct CDR3 sequences, approximately 5.3% of them seen just once. V was trimmed by 5 bases and J by 5 bases, leaving 10 bases between them. CDR1 is MNHEY, CDR2 SVGEGT, per germline. The CDR3 has 13 residues. The material sequenced was whole blood. The gene calls are TRBV6-2 or TRBV6-3 and TRBJ1-5; the D gene is possibly TRBD1 (6 bases). This sequence was found in an adult who was a healthcare worker with PCR-confirmed SARS-CoV-2 infection or an uninfected control (not recorded which). The CDR3: CASSDYRDQPQHF. The CDR3, as DNA: TGTGCCAGCAGTGACTACAGGGATCAGCCCCAGCATTTT.